Presented here are 27 T cell receptor beta chains from one specimen sequenced in a study of T cells in Graves' hyperthyroidism and ophthalmopathy. TCR beta CDR3 region amplification was performed from RNA transcripts. In the first-round RT-PCR of the TCR CDR3, the HTBI primer set was used. TCRdb re-called the multiplex PCR reads with MiXCR, one entry per CDR3 protein. Counted here are hundreds of thousands of distinct CDR3 sequences, less than 15% occurring once; the ten biggest clones make up roughly 14%. The specimen was blood. The receptors stem from a woman in her 40s with Graves' hyperthyroidism.

This clonotype has only a few counts. V usage is TRBV28 and J usage is TRBJ1-6, with a possible D match to TRBD1 (5 bases). Germline V gene data show CDR1 as MDHEN and CDR2 as SYDVKM. This CDR3 has 17 residues. V lost 2 bases and J lost 0, with 11 bases in between. CDR3 region: CASSLRGPSSYNSPLHF. CDR3 coding DNA: TGTGCCAGCAGTTTAAGGGGTCCCTCCTCCTATAATTCACCCCTCCACTTT.

This clonotype was observed at least ten times. CDR3 residues: CASSEEGDPYNEQFF. CDR3 sequence (DNA): TGTGCCAGCAGTGAGGAGGGGGACCCCTACAATGAGCAGTTCTTC. This rearrangement joins TRBV2 to TRBJ2-1; D may be TRBD1 or TRBD2 (6 bases each). V was pared by 3 bases and J by 2 bases, with 11 bases between. The CDR3 totals 15 residues. Germline V gene sequence: CDR1 SNHLY, CDR2 FYNNEI.

This clonotype has just a few counts. This rearrangement joins TRBV19 to TRBJ2-5; 9 bases are a match to TRBD2. Germline loops: CDR1 LNHDA, CDR2 SQIVND (reference sequence). CDR3 length: 14 residues. Losses at the gene ends were 4 bases for V and 5 bases for J; bases not matched to a gene: 5. This chain's CDR3 is CASSSGTSLETQYF. CDR3 bases: TGTGCCAGTAGTAGCGGGACTAGCTTGGAGACCCAGTACTTC.

The chain joins TRBV29-1 to TRBJ1-1; unclear D gene. The V and J ends lost 6 bases and 1 base respectively, with 6 bases between them. Per germline, CDR1 SQVTM and CDR2 ANQGSEA. This CDR3 has 11 amino acids. Here the CDR3 DNA reads TGCAGCGTGAATAAGAACACTGAAGCTTTCTTT. This codes for CSVNKNTEAFF.

This clonotype was observed many times. DNA of the CDR3: TGTGCCAGCAGCCCGAGAGGGGGGGCAGGAGAGACCCAGTACTTC. It translates to CASSPRGGAGETQYF. J is TRBJ2-5 and V is TRBV7-2; tentative D call: TRBD2 (7 bases). The CDR3 has 15 residues. Germline CDR1 reads SGHTA; CDR2 reads FQGNSA. The ends were cut back, 5 bases at V and 4 bases at J, with 17 bases in the middle.

This chain's CDR3 is CASRMTGTGGETQYF. The CDR3 coding sequence is TGTGCCAGCAGAATGACCGGGACAGGGGGTGAGACCCAGTACTTC. This rearrangement joins TRBV6-1 to TRBJ2-5, with 11 bases identical to TRBD1. J was trimmed by 5 bases and V by 6 bases; bases with no gene match: 8. Germline CDR1 is MNHNS and CDR2 is SASEGT. CDR3 length: 15 amino acids.

This clonotype has at least ten counts. The rearrangement uses TRBV28 and TRBJ1-5, with no clear D. The length of the CDR3 is 13 residues. V lost 10 bases and J 6 bases, leaving 16 bases between the germline ends. Germline lookup yields CDR1 MDHEN and CDR2 SYDVKM. The CDR3 loop reads CATLPSGPQPQHF. Here the CDR3 DNA reads TGTGCCACCCTCCCCTCCGGGCCTCAGCCCCAGCATTTT.

The chain has TRBV30 and TRBJ2-7; D unresolved. The V gene lost 0 bases and the J gene lost 7 bases, with 22 bases spanning the gap. Germline values: CDR1 GTSNPN, CDR2 SVGIG (reference sequence). CDR3 length: 16 amino acids. Written as DNA, the CDR3 is TGTGCCTGGAGTGTACCTGGAGCCCTCCGGGTCGAGGAGCAGTACTTC. This translates into CAWSVPGALRVEEQYF. Full variable domain (remainder filled in from reference TRBV30 and TRBJ2-7): SQTIHQWPATLVQPVGSPLSLECTVEGTSNPNLYWYRQAAGRGLQLLFYSVGIGQISSEVPQNLSASRPQDRQFILSSKKLLLSDSGFYLCAWSVPGALRVEEQYFGPGTRLTVT.

In the case of this clonotype: A much larger clone lies a single base off, so this may be a read error. The V and J genes are TRBV5-1 and TRBJ2-1; D not resolved. Germline loops: CDR1 SGHRS, CDR2 YFSETQ. The V and J ends lost 2 bases and 8 bases respectively, with 17 bases between them. The CDR3 contains 15 residues. CDR3 DNA: TGCGCCAGCAGCTTACACGCGGCCAAGAGAGATGAGCAGTTCTTC. Its protein product is CASSLHAAKRDEQFF.

The chain has TRBV29-1 and TRBJ2-7; 7 positions agree with TRBD1. This CDR3 has 13 residues. The ends lost 6 bases at V and 0 bases at J; junction bases unmatched: 5. Per the germline V gene, CDR1 is SQVTM and CDR2 is ANQGSEA. The CDR3, as DNA: TGCAGCGTACGACAGGGAAGCTCCTACGAGCAGTACTTC. It is translated as CSVRQGSSYEQYF.

V and J are TRBV6-5 and TRBJ1-4; 7 nucleotides line up with TRBD1. The CDR3 runs 15 residues. With 0 bases clipped from V and 8 bases from J, the junction kept 6 bases outside the gene matches. In germline, CDR1 is MNHEY, CDR2 SVGAGI. The CDR3, as DNA: TGTGCCAGCAGTTACTCGGAGGGGGCGCGAGAAAAACTGTTTTTT. It codes for CASSYSEGAREKLFF.

This clonotype showed up many times. J is TRBJ2-3 and V is TRBV5-1, with D possibly matching TRBD1 (6 bases). CDR1 is SGHRS and CDR2 is YFSETQ in the germline V gene. The V end lost 4 bases, the J end lost 0 bases, and 18 bases lay between the germline ends. The CDR3 runs 17 residues. The CDR3 DNA reads as TGCGCCAGCAGCGCCCAACCACAGGGTCCTAGCACAGATACGCAGTATTTT. Its protein product is CASSAQPQGPSTDTQYF.

This clonotype was observed a few times. The chain links TRBV6-2 or TRBV6-3 to TRBJ1-1; D possibly corresponds to TRBD1 (5 bases). The CDR3 consists of 14 residues. V was clipped by 7 bases and J by 1 base, with 13 bases between them. Germline V gives CDR1 MNHEY, CDR2 SVGEGT. As DNA, the CDR3 is TGTGCCAGCAAATACAGGCTAACGAACACTGAAGCTTTCTTT. It yields the protein CASKYRLTNTEAFF.

The chain couples TRBV10-3 to TRBJ2-3; unclear D gene. The germline gives CDR1 ENHRY, CDR2 SYGVKD. Trimming stripped 4 bases from V and 4 bases from J, with 3 bases between. This CDR3 contains 11 residues. The CDR3 reads CAISGADTQYF. The DNA of the CDR3 is TGTGCCATCAGTGGGGCAGATACGCAGTATTTT.

This clonotype was picked up many times. The chain links TRBV20-1 to TRBJ2-1, with 8 bases lining up with TRBD2. Germline trimming cut 0 bases from V and 7 bases from J; bases unmatched to any gene: 11. Germline V CDR1 and CDR2: DFQATT, SNEGSKA (reference sequence). The CDR3 runs to 16 residues. CDR3 nucleotide sequence: TGCAGTGCTAGAGACCCCACTAGCGGAGGAAAGAATGAGCAGTTCTTC. Its protein is CSARDPTSGGKNEQFF.

This clonotype was seen only a few times. The rearrangement joins TRBV7-2 to TRBJ2-7, with D possibly TRBD2 on 6 matching bases. The CDR3 length is 15 residues. V lost 2 bases to trimming and J lost 7 bases, with 18 bases between them. Germline V gene data show CDR1 as SGHTA and CDR2 as FQGNSA. The CDR3 spells CASSLIGGTYAEQYF. The CDR3 DNA reads as TGTGCCAGCAGCTTAATCGGAGGGACCTACGCGGAGCAGTACTTC.

This clonotype was observed many times. The chain combines TRBV3-1 with TRBJ1-6; D is possibly TRBD1 (6 bases). CDR1 is LGHDT, CDR2 YNNKEL, per germline (reference sequence). This CDR3 is 15 amino acids long. V lost 4 bases and J lost 6, with 13 bases in between. The CDR3 loop is CASSLRDTANSPLHF. In nucleotides, the CDR3 is TGTGCCAGCAGCCTTCGGGACACCGCTAATTCACCCCTCCACTTT.

This chain connects TRBV6-4 to TRBJ2-2; D uncertain. V was shortened by 3 bases and J by 7 bases, with 9 bases between the two germline ends. Germline CDR1 is MRHNA and CDR2 is SNTAGT. The CDR3 length is 13 residues. The CDR3 loop is CASSEFSDGELFF. CDR3 bases: TGTGCCAGCAGTGAATTTTCCGACGGGGAGCTGTTTTTT.

This clonotype has only one observation. The rearrangement uses TRBV7-3 and TRBJ1-1; 10 bases are a match to TRBD1. The CDR3 totals 16 residues. In germline, CDR1 is SGHTA, CDR2 FQGTGA. Trimming took 5 bases from V and 3 from J; bases not matched to a gene: 9. CDR3: CASSASSGTGDTEAFF. In DNA form, the CDR3 reads TGTGCCAGCAGCGCTAGCTCCGGGACAGGGGACACTGAAGCTTTCTTT.

This clonotype came up many times. This chain uses TRBV24-1 with TRBJ2-7; D may correspond to TRBD1 or TRBD2 (5 bases each). The length of the CDR3 is 14 residues. V was trimmed by 4 bases and J by 2 bases, leaving 11 bases between them. Germline lookup yields CDR1 KGHDR and CDR2 SFDVKD. CDR3 sequence reads: CATSEGTGAYEQYF. The CDR3 nucleotides read TGTGCCACCAGTGAGGGGACCGGTGCCTACGAGCAGTACTTC.

There are many counts of this clonotype. This chain joins TRBV5-1 and TRBJ1-1; no clear D gene. The CDR3 covers 14 residues. Deletions cut 2 bases from V and 0 bases from J, with 8 bases between. Germline V gives CDR1 SGHRS, CDR2 YFSETQ. DNA for the CDR3: TGCGCCAGCAGCTTTGGGTCGGTGAACACTGAAGCTTTCTTT. Its translation is CASSFGSVNTEAFF.

Concerning this clonotype itself: A much larger clone sits a single nucleotide away, making a read error possible. V usage is TRBV6-2 or TRBV6-3 and J usage is TRBJ2-7; no clear D gene. Trimming took 7 bases from V and 2 from J, leaving 9 bases between them. The CDR3 length is 12 residues. The germline V gene encodes CDR1 MNHEY and CDR2 SVGEGT. CDR3 sequence: CASTQSPYEQYF. CDR3 sequence (DNA): TGTGCCAGCACCCAGAGCCCCTACGAGCAGTACTTC.

This clonotype was seen repeatedly, ten times or more. The chain uses TRBV12-3 or TRBV12-4 and TRBJ1-2, with 10 bases fitting TRBD1. The trim removed 6 bases at V and 4 bases at J, leaving 5 bases unmatched. The CDR3 consists of 14 residues. In nucleotides, the CDR3 is TGTGCCAGCAGGGGGACAGGGGAAGGCTATGGCTACACCTTC. This encodes CASRGTGEGYGYTF.

This clonotype has ten or more counts. The chain recombines TRBV28 with TRBJ2-7, with D unresolved. This CDR3 comprises 13 residues. The ends were cut back, 1 base at V and 3 bases at J, with 7 bases in the middle. Germline assignment: CDR1 MDHEN and CDR2 SYDVKM. CDR3 residues: CASSLLVDYEQYF. The CDR3 bases are TGTGCCAGCAGTTTATTAGTGGACTACGAGCAGTACTTC.

This clonotype showed up many times. The rearrangement uses TRBV12-3 or TRBV12-4 and TRBJ2-3; 13 nucleotides align to TRBD2. V shed 7 bases, J shed 6 bases, and the junction held 4 bases outside the gene matches. The CDR3 is 14 amino acids. In DNA, the CDR3 is TGTGCCAGCAAACTAGCGGGAGGGCCTGATACGCAGTATTTT. It codes for CASKLAGGPDTQYF.

At least ten counts were recorded for this clonotype. The CDR3 region is CASSLSPGSSYGYTF. The CDR3 DNA is TGTGCCAGCAGTTTAAGTCCGGGGTCCAGCTATGGCTACACCTTC. V gene TRBV27 combines with J gene TRBJ1-2, with unresolved D. This CDR3 spans 15 amino acids. In germline, CDR1 is MNHEY, CDR2 SMNVEV (reference sequence). V was cut by 2 bases and J by 4 bases, with 14 bases left in between.

This clonotype was counted many times. The rearrangement links TRBV11-2 to TRBJ2-7; a possible D gene is TRBD2 (7 bases). Per germline, CDR1 SGHAT and CDR2 FQNNGV. The CDR3 runs to 18 residues. Trimming left V 2 bases short and J 2 bases short, with 22 bases between. The CDR3 reads CASSLYPSGEGGPYEQYF. In DNA form, the CDR3 reads TGTGCCAGCAGCTTATACCCCTCAGGGGAGGGGGGGCCCTACGAGCAGTACTTC. The full variable domain, in which reference TRBV11-2 and TRBJ2-7 provide the parts outside the CDR3, is EAGVAQSPRYKIIEKRQSVAFWCNPISGHATLYWYQQILGQGPKLLIQFQNNGVVDDSQLPKDRFSAERLKGVDSTLKIQPAKLEDSAVYLCASSLYPSGEGGPYEQYFGPGTRLTVT.